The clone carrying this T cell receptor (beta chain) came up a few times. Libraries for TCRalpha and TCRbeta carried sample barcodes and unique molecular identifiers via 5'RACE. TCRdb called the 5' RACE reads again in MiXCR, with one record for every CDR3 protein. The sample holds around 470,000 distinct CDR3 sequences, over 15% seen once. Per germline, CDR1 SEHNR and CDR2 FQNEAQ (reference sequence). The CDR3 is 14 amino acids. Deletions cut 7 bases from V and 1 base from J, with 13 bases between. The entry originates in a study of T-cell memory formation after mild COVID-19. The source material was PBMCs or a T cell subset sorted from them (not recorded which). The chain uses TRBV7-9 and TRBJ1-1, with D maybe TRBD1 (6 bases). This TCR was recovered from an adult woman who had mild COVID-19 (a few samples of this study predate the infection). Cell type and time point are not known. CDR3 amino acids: CASTYGQQNTEAFF. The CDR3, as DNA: TGTGCCAGCACTTACGGACAGCAGAACACTGAAGCTTTCTTT.